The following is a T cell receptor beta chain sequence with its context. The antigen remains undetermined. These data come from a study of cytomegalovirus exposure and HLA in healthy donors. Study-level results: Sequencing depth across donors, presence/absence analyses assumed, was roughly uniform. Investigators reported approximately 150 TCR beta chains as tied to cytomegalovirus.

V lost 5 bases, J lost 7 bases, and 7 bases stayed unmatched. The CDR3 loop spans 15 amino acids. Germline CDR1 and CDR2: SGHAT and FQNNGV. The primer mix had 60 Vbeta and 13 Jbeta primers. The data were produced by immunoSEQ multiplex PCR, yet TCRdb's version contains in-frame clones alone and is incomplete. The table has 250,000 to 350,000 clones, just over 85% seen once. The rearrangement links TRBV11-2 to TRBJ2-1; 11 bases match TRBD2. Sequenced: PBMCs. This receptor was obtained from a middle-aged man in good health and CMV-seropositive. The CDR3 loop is CASSPISGRANEQFF. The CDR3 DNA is TGTGCCAGCAGCCCTATTAGCGGGAGGGCGAATGAGCAGTTCTTC.